What follows are 7 T cell receptor beta chains derived from one specimen sequenced in a study of cytomegalovirus exposure and HLA in healthy donors. Profiling relied on immunoSEQ multiplex PCR, and the TCRdb table lists in-frame clones only, not all of them. In the table there are approximately 150,000 clones, 85% to 90% of which are singletons. The sequencing sample was made of PBMCs. These receptors came from a woman aged 25 to 39 in good health and CMV-seronegative.

V and J are TRBV5-1 and TRBJ2-5; the D gene is possibly TRBD1 (7 bases). This CDR3 comprises 15 residues. V lost 2 bases to trimming and J lost 5 bases, with 16 bases between them. CDR1 SGHRS and CDR2 YFSETQ come from the germline V gene. The DNA for the CDR3 is TGCGCCAGCAGCTTAGGAGGGGGCCGCGGGGAGACCCAGTACTTC. Translating it yields CASSLGGGRGETQYF.

At least ten counts were recorded for this clone. CDR3 residues: CASSPPPNTEAFF. The DNA for the CDR3 is TGTGCCAGCTCACCACCCCCAAACACTGAAGCTTTCTTT. The J gene is TRBJ1-1, the V gene TRBV18; D ambiguous. Germline CDR1 and CDR2: KGHSH and LQKENI. Trimming stripped 0 bases from V and 2 bases from J, with 4 bases between. The length of the CDR3 is 13 residues. Supplemented by reference TRBV18 and TRBJ1-1, the full variable domain reads NAGVMQNPRHLVRRRGQEARLRCSPMKGHSHVYWYRQLPEEGLKFMVYLQKENIIDESGMPKERFSAEFPKEGPSILRIQQVVRGDSAAYFCASSPPPNTEAFFGQGTRLTVV.

The chain has TRBV9 and TRBJ2-5, with a weak D call TRBD2 (6 bases). CDR3 size: 15 residues. The germline gives CDR1 SGDLS, CDR2 YYNGEE. The V end lost 2 bases, the J end lost 4 bases, and 15 bases lay between the germline ends. This CDR3 reads CASSVRGGGGETQYF. For the CDR3, the DNA is TGTGCCAGCAGCGTGAGGGGAGGAGGTGGAGAGACCCAGTACTTC.

This chain links TRBV6-1 with TRBJ1-5, with unresolved D. In germline, CDR1 is MNHNS, CDR2 SASEGT. The CDR3 runs 15 residues. Between the trimmed V and J ends, which lost 0 bases and 3 bases, there was a span of 9 bases. The CDR3 loop reads CASSEALGPNQPQHF. CDR3 in DNA: TGTGCCAGCAGTGAAGCGTTGGGCCCCAATCAGCCCCAGCATTTT.

The chain recombines TRBV2 with TRBJ1-6; 10 positions agree with TRBD1. The CDR3 loop spans 14 amino acids. Per the germline V gene, CDR1 is SNHLY and CDR2 is FYNNEI. The ends lost 6 bases at V and 8 bases at J; junction bases unmatched: 4. CDR3 loop: CASRRQGADSPLHF. The CDR3 DNA sequence: TGTGCCAGCAGGAGACAGGGGGCAGATTCACCCCTCCACTTT.

This clone occurred once. This chain links TRBV10-2 with TRBJ2-5; 10 bases align to TRBD2. The CDR3 sequence is 14 residues long. V shed 6 bases and J 5 bases; nucleotides not matched to a gene: 6. CDR1 and CDR2 from the germline V gene are WSHSY and SAAADI. DNA for the CDR3: TGCGCCAGCAGGTCTAGCGGGGGCGGCGAGACCCAGTACTTC. It translates to CASRSSGGGETQYF.

This clone was found a few times. The chain combines TRBV2 with TRBJ2-7; D may be TRBD2 (6 bases). Between the trimmed V and J ends, which lost 8 bases and 0 bases, there was a span of 20 bases. This CDR3 region has 16 residues. From germline, CDR1 is SNHLY and CDR2 FYNNEI. CDR3 region: CASLSPGERSSYEQYF. The CDR3 DNA follows: TGTGCCAGCTTATCCCCGGGGGAAAGGAGCTCCTACGAGCAGTACTTC. Complete variable domain (other parts from reference TRBV2 and TRBJ2-7): EPEVTQTPSHQVTQMGQEVILRCVPISNHLYFYWYRQILGQKVEFLVSFYNNEISEKSEIFDDQFSVERPDGSNFTLKIRSTKLEDSAMYFCASLSPGERSSYEQYFGPGTRLTVT.